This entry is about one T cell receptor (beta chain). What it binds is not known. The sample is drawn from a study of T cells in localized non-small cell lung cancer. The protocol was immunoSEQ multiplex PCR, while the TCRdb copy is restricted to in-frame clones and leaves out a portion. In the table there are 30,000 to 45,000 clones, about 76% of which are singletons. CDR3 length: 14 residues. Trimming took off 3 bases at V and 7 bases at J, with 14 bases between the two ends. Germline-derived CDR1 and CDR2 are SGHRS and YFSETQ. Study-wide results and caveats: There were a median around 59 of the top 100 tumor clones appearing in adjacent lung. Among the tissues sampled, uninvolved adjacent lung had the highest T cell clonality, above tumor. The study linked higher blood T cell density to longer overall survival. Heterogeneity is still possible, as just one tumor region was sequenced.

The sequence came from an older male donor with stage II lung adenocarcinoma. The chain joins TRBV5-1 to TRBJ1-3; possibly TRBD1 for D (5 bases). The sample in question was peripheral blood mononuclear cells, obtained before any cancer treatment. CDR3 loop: CASSSPGSGNTIYF. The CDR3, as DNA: TGCGCCAGCAGCTCCCCAGGGAGCGGCAACACCATATATTTT.